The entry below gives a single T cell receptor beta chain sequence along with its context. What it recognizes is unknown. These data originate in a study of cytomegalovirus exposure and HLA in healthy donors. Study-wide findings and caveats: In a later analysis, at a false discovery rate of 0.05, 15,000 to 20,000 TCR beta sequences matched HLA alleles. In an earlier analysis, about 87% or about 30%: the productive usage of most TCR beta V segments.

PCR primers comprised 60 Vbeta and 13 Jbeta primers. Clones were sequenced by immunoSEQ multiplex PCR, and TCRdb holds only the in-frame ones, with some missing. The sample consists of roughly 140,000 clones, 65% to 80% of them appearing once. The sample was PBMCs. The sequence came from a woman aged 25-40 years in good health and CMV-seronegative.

CDR3: CASSYGYTDTQYF. CDR3 coding DNA: TGCGCCAGCAGTTACGGGTACACAGATACGCAGTATTTT. This chain links TRBV5-1 with TRBJ2-3; D is unresolved. Deletions cut 5 bases from V and 2 bases from J, with 9 bases between. Germline loops: CDR1 SGHRS, CDR2 YFSETQ. CDR3 length: 13 amino acids.